One and the same sample provided the 22 T cell receptor beta chains below, sequenced in a study of blood T cell repertoires in COVID-19 (dated by TCRdb to 2018 to 2020). The library was prepared using the immunoSEQ multiplex PCR assay. Sourced from immuneACCESS, this table was stored by TCRdb with only in-frame sequences that have V and J called. A share of the clones is absent; for the studies checked, an unresolved V gene accounts for under half, and the remainder has no known explanation. This sample comprises about 140,000 clones, around 84% of them detected only once. The ten largest clones capture around 8.2% of the sample. The sequenced material came from peripheral blood. The source of these receptors is a woman aged 55-75 years with acute or convalescent COVID-19.

The chain uses TRBV3-1 (or the pseudogene TRBV3-2) and TRBJ1-2, with TRBD1 identical over 8 bases. Germline CDR1 reads LGHDT; CDR2 reads YNNKEL (reference sequence). Trimming removed 4 bases from V and 0 bases from J; junction bases left unmatched: 10. This CDR3 is 17 amino acids long. The CDR3 DNA reads as TGTGCCAGCAGCCGAGGGGCAGGGGGCTCAGCTAACTATGGCTACACCTTC. It codes for CASSRGAGGSANYGYTF.

The genes are TRBV30 and TRBJ1-2, with D unresolved. This CDR3 region has 10 residues. The germline V gene has CDR1 GTSNPN and CDR2 SVGIG (reference sequence). With 5 bases removed from V and 7 bases from J, the gap between germline ends came to 8 bases. The CDR3 reads CAWATVGYTF. As DNA, the CDR3 is TGTGCCTGGGCCACAGTTGGCTACACCTTC.

This clone was seen a handful of times. The chain couples TRBV5-1 to TRBJ2-5, with D tentatively TRBD1 (5 bases). Germline-derived CDR1 and CDR2 are SGHRS and YFSETQ. The V end was cut by 0 bases, the J end by 2 bases, with 14 bases between. The CDR3 extends over 16 amino acids. In DNA, the CDR3 is TGCGCCAGCAGCTTGGTGCAGGGTGGGGAACAAGAGACCCAGTACTTC. Translated: CASSLVQGGEQETQYF.

The J gene is TRBJ2-1, the V gene TRBV7-3; possible D gene TRBD1, 5 bases. This CDR3 comprises 16 residues. Germline assignment: CDR1 SGHTA and CDR2 FQGTGA. V was clipped by 0 bases and J by 5 bases, with 14 bases between them. The chain's CDR3 is CASSLTAVGPNNEQFF. CDR3 nucleotide sequence: TGTGCCAGCAGCTTAACGGCGGTGGGGCCTAACAATGAGCAGTTCTTC.

The V gene is TRBV7-2, the J gene TRBJ2-1, with a possible D match to TRBD2 (6 bases). V lost 5 bases to trimming and J lost 1 base, with 9 bases between them. CDR1 and CDR2 (germline): SGHTA, FQGNSA. The CDR3 consists of 14 residues. In DNA form, the CDR3 reads TGTGCCAGCAGCACCGGAGGGTCCTACAATGAGCAGTTCTTC. Translated: CASSTGGSYNEQFF.

The genes are TRBV14 and TRBJ1-1; no clear D. The CDR3 has 15 amino acids. Germline V gene data show CDR1 as SGHDN and CDR2 as FVKESK. V was trimmed by 6 bases and J by 1 base, leaving 15 bases between them. The CDR3 reads CASSHDLATNTEAFF. DNA for the CDR3: TGTGCCAGCAGTCACGACCTAGCTACGAACACTGAAGCTTTCTTT.

The CDR3 coding sequence is TGCGCCAGCAGTGAGTCGTTAGGAGTTTTGGATGAGCAGTTCTTC. Its translation is CASSESLGVLDEQFF. V usage is TRBV10-1 and J usage is TRBJ2-1; no firm D call. V was shortened by 0 bases and J by 8 bases, with 14 bases between the two germline ends. Germline lookup yields CDR1 WNHNN and CDR2 SYGVQD (reference sequence). The CDR3 runs 15 residues.

V and J are TRBV6-1 and TRBJ1-5, with TRBD1 matching 7 bases. With 3 bases clipped from V and 2 bases from J, the junction kept 7 bases outside the gene matches. Germline V lookup: CDR1 MNHNS, CDR2 SASEGT. The CDR3 is made up of 16 amino acids. Here the CDR3 DNA reads TGTGCCAGCAGTGATGGCAGGGGGGCAGGCAATCAGCCCCAGCATTTT. Translating it yields CASSDGRGAGNQPQHF.

The CDR3 is CASSQAQGTGAATNEKLFF. The CDR3 nucleotides read TGTGCCAGCAGCCAAGCCCAGGGGACAGGGGCCGCAACTAATGAAAAACTGTTTTTT. The chain links TRBV4-2 to TRBJ1-4, with TRBD1 identical over 10 bases. Per the germline V gene, CDR1 is LGHNA and CDR2 is YNFKEQ. The CDR3 length is 19 residues. Trimming removed 1 base from V and 0 bases from J; junction bases left unmatched: 8.

The rearrangement uses TRBV5-4 and TRBJ2-2; TRBD2 matches at 8 bases. The junction had 7 bases not matched to a gene; V was cut back by 0 bases and J by 3 bases. CDR1 and CDR2 from the germline V gene are SGHNT and YYREEE (reference sequence). This CDR3 contains 17 residues. CDR3 nucleotides: TGTGCCAGCAGCTTGGTAGCTGGCGGGGGGCACACCGGGGAGCTGTTTTTT. This translates into CASSLVAGGGHTGELFF.

This clone appeared a single time. A read error may account for a junction end that differs from germline. V is TRBV19 and J is TRBJ1-1; the D is unclear. This CDR3 comprises 13 residues. Per germline, CDR1 LNHDA and CDR2 SQIVND (reference sequence). The chain's CDR3 is CASRIRENAEAFF. Here the CDR3 DNA reads TGTGCCAGTAGAATCCGAGAGAACGCTGAAGCTTTCTTT.

This clone has at least ten counts. The V and J genes are TRBV7-9 and TRBJ2-7; 9 bases fit TRBD1. J gave up 6 bases and V 1 base, and 7 bases lay outside the gene matches. The CDR3 has 15 amino acids. Germline V gene lookup returns CDR1 SEHNR and CDR2 FQNEAQ (reference sequence). CDR3 region: CASSLGRQGVREQYF. CDR3 sequence (DNA): TGTGCCAGCAGCTTAGGAAGACAGGGGGTACGCGAGCAGTACTTC.

This clone occurred once. This rearrangement joins TRBV5-1 to TRBJ2-5, with TRBD1 matching over 8 bases. Germline lookup yields CDR1 SGHRS and CDR2 YFSETQ. The CDR3 length is 14 residues. V was clipped by 2 bases and J by 4 bases; unmatched bases: 4. The DNA of the CDR3 is TGCGCCAGCAGCTTAGGCGGGACAGGAGAGACCCAGTACTTC. Its translation is CASSLGGTGETQYF.

The chain carries TRBV12-5 and TRBJ2-5, with D perhaps matching TRBD1 (6 bases). V was shortened by 6 bases and J by 5 bases, with 22 bases between the two germline ends. The CDR3 covers 16 residues. Looked up from germline, CDR1 is LGHNT and CDR2 is FRNRAP. CDR3 region: CASGPPRRQAEETQYF. The CDR3 DNA follows: TGTGCTAGTGGCCCGCCCCGTAGACAGGCTGAGGAGACCCAGTACTTC.

The CDR3 DNA follows: TGTGCCAGCACCGAAACGACTAGCTCCTACAATGAGCAGTTCTTC. Translation gives CASTETTSSYNEQFF. V gene TRBV2 combines with J gene TRBJ2-1; D might be TRBD2 (6 bases). Germline V gene data show CDR1 as SNHLY and CDR2 as FYNNEI. There are 15 residues in the CDR3. Trimming took off 7 bases at V and 0 bases at J, with 13 bases between the two ends.

This clone was found once. The chain links TRBV24-1 to TRBJ1-6; perhaps TRBD1 as D (5 bases). Germline CDR1 KGHDR, CDR2 SFDVKD. This CDR3 spans 13 amino acids. V gave up 10 bases and J gave up 9 bases, with 15 bases separating them. The CDR3 DNA reads as TGTGCCACTTCAGCGGGTAGGGGTTCACCCCTCCACTTT. Translated, it gives CATSAGRGSPLHF.

This chain joins TRBV19 and TRBJ1-5; 9 bases line up with TRBD1. Germline V gives CDR1 LNHDA, CDR2 SQIVND (reference sequence). With 3 bases clipped from V and 3 bases from J, the junction kept 3 bases outside the gene matches. The CDR3 has 15 amino acids. CDR3 loop: CASSMTGGPNQPQHF. As DNA, the CDR3 is TGTGCCAGTAGTATGACAGGGGGGCCCAATCAGCCCCAGCATTTT.

The CDR3 protein is CATSDPFGDSTDTQYF. The CDR3 DNA reads TGTGCCACCAGTGACCCCTTCGGGGATAGCACAGATACGCAGTATTTT. The rearrangement uses TRBV24-1 and TRBJ2-3; D perhaps matches TRBD2 (5 bases). CDR1 is KGHDR and CDR2 is SFDVKD in the germline V gene. V gave up 4 bases and J gave up 0 bases, with 13 bases separating them. This CDR3 is 16 amino acids long.

The J gene is TRBJ1-2, the V gene TRBV5-1, with 10 nucleotides matching TRBD1. The CDR3 has 14 amino acids. CDR1 SGHRS and CDR2 YFSETQ come from the germline V gene. With 4 bases clipped from V and 4 bases from J, the junction kept 4 bases outside the gene matches. The CDR3, as DNA: TGCGCCAGCAGCCCGGGGACAGGGGTCTATGGCTACACCTTC. Translated, it gives CASSPGTGVYGYTF. The full variable domain, rest sourced from reference TRBV5-1 and TRBJ1-2, is KAGVTQTPRYLIKTRGQQVTLSCSPISGHRSVSWYQQTPGQGLQFLFEYFSETQRNKGNFPGRFSGRQFSNSRSEMNVSTLELGDSALYLCASSPGTGVYGYTFGSGTRLTVV.

V usage is TRBV7-2 and J usage is TRBJ2-5; the D gene is possibly TRBD2 (8 bases). This CDR3 comprises 16 residues. V was pared by 1 base and J by 5 bases, with 17 bases between. Germline-derived CDR1 and CDR2 are SGHTA and FQGNSA. The CDR3 sequence: CASSLDAGGQSETQYF. As DNA, the CDR3 is TGTGCCAGCAGCTTAGACGCGGGGGGACAGTCGGAGACCCAGTACTTC.

The chain has TRBV6-5 and TRBJ1-1, with D possibly TRBD1 on 5 matching bases. CDR1 is MNHEY, CDR2 SVGAGI, per germline. V lost 5 bases and J lost 0, with 13 bases in between. The CDR3 runs 15 residues. CDR3 loop: CASSPLTAMNTEAFF. Written as DNA, the CDR3 is TGTGCCAGCAGTCCGCTGACAGCCATGAACACTGAAGCTTTCTTT.

J is TRBJ1-2 and V is TRBV4-2; 7 bases line up with TRBD1. The CDR3 runs to 14 residues. CDR1 LGHNA and CDR2 YNFKEQ come from the germline V gene. Trimming removed 0 bases from V and 4 bases from J; junction bases left unmatched: 2. The CDR3 loop reads CASSQDRTGYGYTF. The CDR3 coding sequence is TGTGCCAGCAGCCAAGACCGGACAGGCTATGGCTACACCTTC.